This T cell receptor (beta chain) was sequenced during a study of memory CD4+ T cells and cytomegalovirus serostatus. About the research overall: Of the healthy Belgian adults, several were CMV seropositive and 20 to 30 seronegative.

CDR3 size: 14 residues. From germline, CDR1 is KGHSH and CDR2 LQKENI. Trimming removed 2 bases from V and 10 bases from J; junction bases left unmatched: 2. The sort gate was single viable CD3+CD4+CD8-CD45RO+ cells for memory CD4+ T cells. CD4+ T cells were isolated by positive magnetic selection. The protocol was immunoSEQ multiplex PCR, while the TCRdb copy is restricted to in-frame clones and leaves out a portion. The sample includes around 50,000 clones, around 80% of them seen just once. The genes are TRBV18 and TRBJ2-1, with 13 positions matching TRBD2. Sequences were obtained from memory CD4+ T cells from blood. The clonotype originates from an adult in good health and CMV-seronegative. The CDR3 coding sequence is TGTGCCAGCTCACCAGGGACTAGCGGGACGGAGCAGTTCTTC. Its protein is CASSPGTSGTEQFF. The full variable domain, completed using reference TRBV18 and TRBJ2-1, is NAGVMQNPRHLVRRRGQEARLRCSPMKGHSHVYWYRQLPEEGLKFMVYLQKENIIDESGMPKERFSAEFPKEGPSILRIQQVVRGDSAAYFCASSPGTSGTEQFFGPGTRLTVL.